This T cell receptor (beta chain) was sequenced in a study of blood T cell repertoires in COVID-19. The wider study: COVID-19 samples collected from the United States, Italy and Spain covered acute and convalescent phases.

In the original processing: Estimated nucleated cell counts came from reference gene primer amplification. Some clones are missing from TCRdb's copy, which holds only in-frame ones; the method was immunoSEQ multiplex PCR. V, J and clone size were drawn from that table, and D and trimming were deduced from the DNA. In the table there are 100,000 to 120,000 clones, about 80% of which are singletons. The sequence was collected from a woman in her 70s with acute or convalescent COVID-19. Sequenced input: peripheral blood.

The CDR3 loop reads CASWTGSLNSPLHF. For the CDR3, the DNA is TGTGCCAGCTGGACAGGGTCCCTTAATTCACCCCTCCACTTT. The V and J genes are TRBV6-5 and TRBJ1-6, with 8 nucleotides matching TRBD1. Germline V gives CDR1 MNHEY, CDR2 SVGAGI. CDR3 length: 14 amino acids. The J segment lost 6 bases and the V segment lost 8 bases, leaving 6 bases of the junction unmatched.